This T cell receptor beta chain was captured by sequencing in a study of T cells after yellow fever vaccination. Study-wide findings and caveats: Subsequent to the booster, the majority of primary-vaccination clones reappeared (roughly 96% CD4, approximately 90% CD8). Repertoires obtained by FACS sorting could include abundant clonotypes that entered as contaminants from the bulk population.

On this clonotype itself: Its target is unknown.

With 3 bases removed from V and 3 bases from J, the gap between germline ends came to 9 bases. The CDR3 consists of 13 residues. Germline V lookup: CDR1 LGHNA, CDR2 YSLEER. As TCR cDNA was made by 5'RACE template switching, a universal primer site and UMIs were added. TCRdb ran MiXCR on the 5' RACE reads and lists one entry per CDR3 protein. The profile covers 300,000 to 450,000 distinct CDR3 sequences, with 7% to 9% appearing a single time and around 17% taken by the ten largest. The clonotype was recovered from a man aged 18 to 35 who received the YFV17D yellow fever vaccine. The rearrangement joins TRBV4-3 to TRBJ2-7; D not certain. This specimen consisted of PBMCs, obtained about 41 days after the first yellow fever vaccination. The CDR3 DNA sequence: TGCGCCAGCAGCCAGAAGGGCCGCTACGAGCAGTACTTC. Its translation: CASSQKGRYEQYF.